These 22 T cell receptor beta chains originate from one sample sequenced in a study of identical twins. MiXCR, applied by TCRdb to the 5' RACE reads, yields one record per CDR3 protein. The data hold about 890,000 distinct CDR3 sequences, with around 12% observed a single time. The sample was also linked to a second study, of yellow fever vaccine responses in identical twins.

The sample comprised PBMCs. The receptors were sampled from a woman aged 18-35 years in good health.

This sequence joins TRBV20-1 and TRBJ2-5; D is perhaps TRBD1 (6 bases). CDR1 is DFQATT and CDR2 is SNEGSKA in the germline V gene (reference sequence). The CDR3 spans 17 residues. V was shortened by 5 bases and J by 5 bases, with 27 bases between the two germline ends. For the CDR3, the DNA is TGCAGTGCTCCAACTTTTTCGTCAGGGGCTCTGCGGGAGACCCAGTACTTC. This translates into CSAPTFSSGALRETQYF.

CDR3 region: CSVEAAGTSGPSTDTQYF. The CDR3 DNA is TGCAGCGTTGAAGCCGCCGGGACTAGCGGACCTAGCACAGATACGCAGTATTTT. V is TRBV29-1 and J is TRBJ2-3, with 11 bases fitting TRBD2. Looked up from germline, CDR1 is SQVTM and CDR2 is ANQGSEA. CDR3 length: 18 residues. J gave up 0 bases and V 1 base, and 9 bases lay outside the gene matches.

This clonotype came up a few times. The V and J genes are TRBV7-2 and TRBJ1-1, with D tentatively TRBD1 (6 bases). V was pared by 4 bases and J by 6 bases, with 21 bases between. Germline V gene lookup returns CDR1 SGHTA and CDR2 FQGNSA. The CDR3 is made up of 16 amino acids. CDR3 coding DNA: TGTGCCAGCAGCTCAGATTCTTACAGGGATTTGGCTGAAGCTTTCTTT. Protein: CASSSDSYRDLAEAFF.

There are a few counts of this clonotype. The V and J genes are TRBV5-6 and TRBJ1-6; D gene ambiguous. Germline V gene sequence: CDR1 SGHDT, CDR2 YYEEEE. This CDR3 has 16 amino acids. V gave up 1 base and J gave up 3 bases, with 11 bases separating them. CDR3 DNA sequence: TGTGCCAGCAGCTTGTTCTCGGTGAACTATAATTCACCCCTCCACTTT. It is translated as CASSLFSVNYNSPLHF.

This clonotype was detected only a few times. The chain joins TRBV6-1 to TRBJ2-3, with TRBD2 identical over 9 bases. Per germline, CDR1 MNHNS and CDR2 SASEGT. The V gene end was trimmed by 0 bases and the J gene end by 4 bases; junction bases not matched to a gene: 8. The CDR3 spans 17 residues. CDR3 nucleotide sequence: TGTGCCAGCAGTGAAGCAGGCAGCGGGGGGTGGCCAGATACGCAGTATTTT. It is translated as CASSEAGSGGWPDTQYF.

This clonotype has a handful of counts. The rearrangement uses TRBV20-1 and TRBJ2-1, with 11 nucleotides matching TRBD2. J gave up 4 bases and V 3 bases, and 5 bases lay outside the gene matches. Germline-derived CDR1 and CDR2 are DFQATT and SNEGSKA (reference sequence). The CDR3 runs 15 residues. CDR3 in DNA: TGCAGTGCTAGGTCTAGCGGGGGGCGATACAATGAGCAGTTCTTC. It translates to CSARSSGGRYNEQFF.

This clonotype was detected ten times or more. The chain couples TRBV2 to TRBJ1-2; D unresolved. The germline V gene has CDR1 SNHLY and CDR2 FYNNEI. With 3 bases removed from V and 4 bases from J, the gap between germline ends came to 6 bases. The CDR3 covers 12 residues. The CDR3 nucleotides read TGTGCCAGCAGTGAGAGAGTCTATGGCTACACCTTC. Translation gives CASSERVYGYTF. The entire variable domain, with the rest obtained from reference TRBV2 and TRBJ1-2, is as follows: EPEVTQTPSHQVTQMGQEVILRCVPISNHLYFYWYRQILGQKVEFLVSFYNNEISEKSEIFDDQFSVERPDGSNFTLKIRSTKLEDSAMYFCASSERVYGYTFGSGTRLTVV.

The chain is built from TRBV15 and TRBJ2-5; 13 nucleotides agree with TRBD2. V lost 5 bases, J lost 4 bases, and 16 bases stayed unmatched. There are 19 residues in the CDR3. The germline CDR1 and CDR2 sequences are LNHNV and YYDKDF (reference sequence). The CDR3 nucleotides read TGTGCCACCAGCCCGAGGGGACTAGCGGGGTTCGAATACTTAGAGACCCAGTACTTC. This translates into CATSPRGLAGFEYLETQYF.

This clonotype was seen many times. The chain couples TRBV6-2 or TRBV6-3 to TRBJ1-1; unclear D gene. The CDR3 is 13 residues long. CDR1 MNHEY and CDR2 SVGEGT come from the germline V gene. V lost 4 bases, J lost 11 bases, and 17 bases lay in between. CDR3 residues: CASSSAGLPRAFF. DNA for the CDR3: TGTGCCAGCAGTTCCGCCGGACTTCCCCGGGCTTTCTTT.

This clonotype was detected only a few times. The chain employs TRBV20-1 and TRBJ2-5; perhaps TRBD1 as D (5 bases). Germline V lookup: CDR1 DFQATT, CDR2 SNEGSKA (reference sequence). The CDR3 loop spans 10 amino acids. This CDR3 reads CSPREETQYF. CDR3 in DNA: TGCAGCCCCAGGGAAGAGACCCAGTACTTC.

A few counts support this clonotype. The V gene is TRBV12-3 or TRBV12-4, the J gene TRBJ2-7; perhaps TRBD1 as D (5 bases). The CDR3 consists of 13 residues. The V end lost 1 base, the J end lost 6 bases, and 10 bases lay between the germline ends. The CDR3: CASSLEGVCEQYV. CDR3 nucleotides: TGTGCCAGCAGTTTAGAAGGGGTTTGCGAGCAGTACGTC.

This clonotype occurred a few times. The chain uses TRBV20-1 and TRBJ1-1; D may be TRBD1 (5 bases). Germline values: CDR1 DFQATT, CDR2 SNEGSKA (reference sequence). This CDR3 is 13 amino acids long. Trimming took 0 bases from V and 5 from J, leaving 10 bases between them. CDR3 region: CSARDRGGTEAFF. The CDR3 nucleotides are TGCAGTGCTAGAGATCGGGGGGGGACTGAAGCTTTCTTT.

The chain joins TRBV5-5 to TRBJ2-5; D perhaps matches TRBD1 (6 bases). Germline values: CDR1 SGHKS, CDR2 YYEKEE (reference sequence). The ends were cut back, 3 bases at V and 0 bases at J, with 15 bases in the middle. The CDR3 runs to 16 residues. CDR3 DNA: TGTGCCAGCAGCTCTATTACAGGGAAATACCAAGAGACCCAGTACTTC. Translation: CASSSITGKYQETQYF.

CDR3 coding DNA: TGTGCCAGCAGCTTGTACCGAGGCGCCGGGGAGCTGTTTTTT. Residues: CASSLYRGAGELFF. This chain joins TRBV7-9 and TRBJ2-2; D remains unclear. The CDR3 spans 14 residues. Germline V gene sequence: CDR1 SEHNR, CDR2 FQNEAQ (reference sequence). V was trimmed by 3 bases and J by 6 bases, leaving 11 bases between them.

The rearrangement joins TRBV27 to TRBJ2-2, with 9 bases lining up with TRBD2. V trimming: 5 bases; J trimming: 0 bases; junction bases outside the gene matches: 4. This CDR3 has 16 residues. In germline, CDR1 is MNHEY, CDR2 SMNVEV (reference sequence). The CDR3 is CASSIAGAPNTGELFF. The DNA for the CDR3 is TGTGCCAGCAGTATAGCGGGAGCTCCGAACACCGGGGAGCTGTTTTTT.

In this sample, this clonotype turned up a few times. The gene calls are TRBV9 and TRBJ2-1; 9 bases align to TRBD2. The trim removed 4 bases at V and 7 bases at J, leaving 12 bases unmatched. CDR1 SGDLS and CDR2 YYNGEE come from the germline V gene. This CDR3 is 16 amino acids long. The CDR3 region is CASSSASGGGGNEQFF. CDR3 coding DNA: TGTGCCAGCAGCTCCGCTTCGGGCGGGGGGGGTAATGAGCAGTTCTTC. The complete variable domain, with remaining parts taken from reference TRBV9 and TRBJ2-1, reads DSGVTQTPKHLITATGQRVTLRCSPRSGDLSVYWYQQSLDQGLQFLIQYYNGEERAKGNILERFSAQQFPDLHSELNLSSLELGDSALYFCASSSASGGGGNEQFFGPGTRLTVL.

There are a few counts of this clonotype. The CDR3 loop reads CATSAVKGFYTEAFF. In DNA form, the CDR3 reads TGTGCCACCTCAGCGGTAAAAGGGTTCTACACTGAAGCTTTCTTT. The rearrangement links TRBV15 to TRBJ1-1; D remains unclear. From germline, CDR1 is LNHNV and CDR2 YYDKDF (reference sequence). The ends were cut back, 8 bases at V and 3 bases at J, with 19 bases in the middle. CDR3 length: 15 amino acids.

V gene TRBV11-2 combines with J gene TRBJ2-7; 7 bases are shared with TRBD2. V lost 7 bases, J lost 2 bases, and 5 bases stayed unmatched. The germline V gene has CDR1 SGHAT and CDR2 FQNNGV. The CDR3 sequence is 13 residues long. The CDR3 here is CASKLAATYEQYF. DNA for the CDR3: TGTGCCAGCAAGCTAGCGGCAACCTACGAGCAGTACTTC. Full variable domain (remainder filled in from reference TRBV11-2 and TRBJ2-7): EAGVAQSPRYKIIEKRQSVAFWCNPISGHATLYWYQQILGQGPKLLIQFQNNGVVDDSQLPKDRFSAERLKGVDSTLKIQPAKLEDSAVYLCASKLAATYEQYFGPGTRLTVT.

The chain employs TRBV12-3 or TRBV12-4 and TRBJ1-2, with TRBD1 as a possible D gene (6 bases). The germline V and J ends were trimmed by 7 bases and 7 bases, with 25 bases remaining between them. CDR3 length: 16 amino acids. The CDR3 sequence is CASNTMAAGGQGGYTF. The CDR3 coding sequence is TGTGCCAGCAATACCATGGCCGCCGGGGGGCAGGGTGGCTACACCTTC.

This clonotype has a count of ten or more. V is TRBV29-1 and J is TRBJ2-1, with 9 bases fitting TRBD2. CDR3 length: 15 residues. Losses at the gene ends were 3 bases for V and 0 bases for J; bases not matched to a gene: 3. Germline CDR1 reads SQVTM; CDR2 reads ANQGSEA. The CDR3 region is CSVETSGLSYNEQFF. DNA for the CDR3: TGCAGCGTTGAGACTAGCGGACTCTCCTACAATGAGCAGTTCTTC.

This clonotype was observed a handful of times. The chain links TRBV12-3 or TRBV12-4 to TRBJ1-5; D perhaps matches TRBD1 (5 bases). Trimming pared 2 bases from V and 9 bases from J, leaving 11 bases between. This CDR3 region has 13 residues. In DNA form, the CDR3 reads TGTGCCAGCAGTTTAACAGGTTTCGGGCCCCAGCATTTT. Its translation is CASSLTGFGPQHF.

The J gene is TRBJ2-5, the V gene TRBV3-1; TRBD2 agrees at 10 bases. The CDR3 spans 20 residues. Germline V gives CDR1 LGHDT, CDR2 YNNKEL (reference sequence). V was clipped by 1 base and J by 0 bases; unmatched bases: 14. The CDR3 DNA is TGTGCCAGCAGCCAAGTTCCCTCAAAGCGGGGGGGCCCCTACCAAGAGACCCAGTACTTC. Protein product: CASSQVPSKRGGPYQETQYF.